What follows is one T cell receptor (beta chain) and its context. This clonotype was counted a single time. Its antigen has not been determined. This sequence may be a read error, since a much larger clone differs from it by one base. Library preparation employed multiplex PCR. Reads for this sample came from an Illumina HiSeq 4000. TCR beta libraries were built with iRepertoire HTBI primers and Arm-PCR amplification of CDR3 regions. Before sequencing, the PCR products went through gel purification. Turning to the authors' computational methods: Gene usage analysis of CDR3 amino acid clonotypes used the 62 TRBV and about 15 TRBJ segments found across samples. Filtered high-quality paired reads were merged into contigs using COPE and FqMerger. BLAST was used to align contigs to the IMGT TRBV, TRBD and TRBJ reference genes, and CDR3 was defined following IMGT. Any clonotype with a frequency above 0.1% was counted as a highly expanded clone. Shannon entropy was used to measure repertoire diversity, and the Gini coefficient was used to measure V-J evenness. Public clonotypes were defined as clonotypes shared by more than one individual. TCRdb cleaned the public reads at Q25 with fastp, built clones with MiXCR and kept in-frame beta chains. Rows are unified per CDR3 protein, each entry keeping the most common DNA and genes. The V and J calls and clone size are TCRdb's, not the authors'. The sample includes roughly 510,000 distinct CDR3 sequences, with about 16% observed a single time. Around 12% of the sample goes to the ten largest clones.

The germline V gene (reference sequence) supplies CDR1 LGHDT and CDR2 YNNKEL. V lost 0 bases and J lost 7 bases; the stretch between them is 15 bases long. The CDR3 starts with the cysteine, ends with the phenylalanine, and has 16 residues. The kept DNA is CDR3 alone, 48 bases in frame from the first base. This entry is derived from a study of regulatory T cells in long-lasting Graves disease (dated by TCRdb to 2020 to 2022). Regarding the research as a whole: Antithyroid drugs had been taken for less than 3 months by newly diagnosed Graves' disease patients. TCR sequencing covered some 13 persistent and 20 newly diagnosed Graves' disease patients, some 33 samples in total. The study was registered as a clinical trial and conducted in China. Peripheral blood TCR sequencing and RNA sequencing compared persistent Graves' disease patients with newly diagnosed Graves' disease patients.

What the study reported, not specific to this receptor: Only the TCR beta chain was sequenced and analyzed. More public clonotypes were shared among persistent patients (roughly 2,700) than among newly diagnosed patients (966). The authors noted that the small sample size was a limitation that may lower accuracy. The study examined only peripheral blood because the primary lesion, thyroid tissue, could not be accessed. TRBV28, TRBJ1-2 and TRBJ2-5 were preferentially used in persistent disease, while TRBV20-1 and TRBJ2-1 were favored in newly diagnosed disease. Lower TCR Shannon entropy and fewer highly expanded clones were observed in persistent Graves' disease patients than in newly diagnosed patients, which suggested clonal expansion.

Sample time point, as interpreted from the label and publication: newly diagnosed GD, antithyroid drugs for less than 3 months. RNA was extracted from PBMCs in TRIzol for both TCR sequencing and RNA sequencing. The diagnosis of Graves' disease followed American Thyroid Association guidelines. Patients for the study were recruited at an endocrinology department in Xi'an, China. Each patient gave 9 to 10 milliliters of peripheral blood, collected in an EDTA anticoagulant tube. Ficoll Paque Plus density gradient separation was used to isolate PBMCs, and no further T cell sorting was performed. An Agilent 2100 Bioanalyzer and agarose gel were used to check RNA quality, and a NanoDrop 2000 was used to measure RNA concentration. These same records also appear under a second study, on T cells in Graves' hyperthyroidism and ophthalmopathy. The second source states: Graves' hyperthyroidism was defined as stable when no progression to ophthalmopathy occurred over 18 months of follow-up. Hyperthyroidism patients were aged 18 to 65 years and newly diagnosed, with disease duration of less than 2 months. Any patient with an uncontrolled infection, another autoimmune disease, pregnancy or lactation was excluded. Diagnoses relied on clinical symptoms, serum thyroxine and TRAb, thyroid ultrasound and orbital computed tomography. The first round of RT-PCR for the TCR CDR3 was performed with the HTBI primer set and the Qiagen OneStep RT-PCR kit. Most expanded thyroid clonotypes (frequency above 0.001) were also detected in blood, a finding suggesting that blood repertoires may reflect thyroid immune responses. In cross-validation, a model built on a 13 V-J signature told ophthalmopathy apart from stable hyperthyroidism with approximately 90% sensitivity and about 81% specificity, and in testing the same model reached 80%/75%. In validation, the model predicted progression to ophthalmopathy with 65% to 71% sensitivity and 72.22% specificity, a median of about 6 months before onset. To identify TCR V-J signatures that set the groups apart, the researchers used a discovery cohort of 100 patients, made up of under 45 with Graves' ophthalmopathy and some 58 with stable Graves' hyperthyroidism. Prospective prediction of ophthalmopathy was tested in an independent validation cohort consisting of fewer than 20 hyperthyroidism patients and around 17 patients who later progressed to ophthalmopathy. The 75 to 100 discovery patients were randomly split 7:3 into training and test sets. In addition, the study compared T-cell repertoires in thyroid tissue and in blood from several Graves' hyperthyroidism patients. Following sampling, methimazole starting at 30 mg daily was given to hyperthyroidism patients, and high-dose intravenous methylprednisolone was given to ophthalmopathy patients. Libraries were constructed in a second round of multiplex PCR, after which size selection and purification were carried out. Paired-end sequencing of the libraries was performed with 100 bp reads on an Illumina HiSeq2000. Raw data were processed with SOAPnuke, discarding reads with adapters, uncalled bases, mean Phred below 15, or no exact constant-primer or identifier match. COPE v1.2.5 was used to merge high-quality paired reads, and clonotypes were defined as unique nucleotide sequences. MiTCR v1.1 was used to align the clonotypes against IMGT TRBV, TRBD and TRBJ reference segments. The analysis included only V-J combinations with a frequency above 0.0001, which together covered more than 99% of the repertoires. A TCS score was defined as the ratio of F50 (clonal expansion) to E x V (chaos), with BLOSUM62-based TCRdist applied between CDR3 peptides within each V-J. Welch's t-statistics and random forest reduced 500 to 550 V-J features to 13, which were used in a naive Bayes classifier (R e1071). Sample size was not statistically predetermined, and blinding of investigators to group allocation was not performed. The paper reports TCR Vbeta CDR3 sequencing of approximately 140 peripheral blood samples: some 41 ophthalmopathy, over 70 hyperthyroidism and roughly 17 progressor patients.

The rearrangement joined TRBV3-1 to TRBJ2-2, with an unclear D gene assignment. The source material was peripheral blood mononuclear cells (PBMCs), sampled at new diagnosis, from a patient treated with antithyroid drugs. The sequence was obtained from a young man with Graves disease. Donor details come from another sample of the same person, matched by shared clones. CDR3 region: CASSQDRSSLVGELFF. In nucleotides, the sequence is TGTGCCAGCAGCCAAGATCGGTCTTCGCTGGTCGGGGAGCTGTTTTTT.